The sequence of this T cell receptor beta chain was determined in a study of cytomegalovirus exposure and HLA in healthy donors (TCRdb year 2017). Notes on the research overall: An earlier analysis of about 530 of the donors reported 276 Gb of sequence data and around 120 million unique TCR beta sequences obtained from some 200 million T cells. Both class I and class II loci were covered by HLA typing, at four-digit resolution. In an earlier analysis of about 590 of the donors, high-throughput TCR beta sequencing was used to judge whether each TCR beta V gene segment behaved as functional or pseudogenic. Typing coverage differed by locus: A, B, C, DRB1 and DQB1 were typed in roughly 620-640 donors, DQA1 in roughly 500, DPA1 in approximately 600, and DPB1 in just under 480. In the later analysis, no new phenotypic data were used to find candidate immune exposures; instead, reliance was placed on TCR beta sequences and their occurrence across donors. Alongside the repertoire data, information on donor age, sex, ethnicity and CMV serostatus was compiled. The study aimed to test whether signatures of past pathogen exposure could be identified by cataloging public T cell receptors. The genetic ancestry cluster associated with self-reported Caucasian donors included around four fifths of the roughly 400 genotyped donors. A separate validation cohort of approximately 130 different subjects was used in addition to the 666-subject first cohort. Every repertoire in the discovery cohort had been generated on one and the same sequencing platform. About 280 gigabases of sequencing data and approximately 92 million unique TCR sequences made up an early release that covered fewer than 650 HLA-typed donors. Roughly five DR-DQ haplotypes were treated as single units for association and clustering because of strong linkage in the cohort. To study patterns of TCR occurrence, a later analysis re-analyzed previously published TCR beta repertoires from 600 to 750 donors and added high-resolution HLA genotyping. The study combined high-throughput TCR immunosequencing, statistical association of individual TCRs with disease status, and machine learning to predict cytomegalovirus infection status. Across around 400 genotyped donors of the cohort, an average of approximately 200,000 unique TCR beta nucleotide sequences per donor were sequenced, and 15% to 20% of those sequences were non-productive. Genome-wide SNP genotypes for about 65% of the 666 donors were used in a later genetic analysis, which treated that subset as a discovery cohort. The study used immunosequencing to profile the T cell repertoires of approximately 640 subjects and linked those repertoires to cytomegalovirus serostatus.

Points on this clone: The clone's antigen remains unknown. No base-level quality is on record; no much larger clone is a single base apart.

The full study reports these points: In a later genetic analysis, a missense DCLRE1C variant was associated with V-gene and J-gene trimming of TCR beta chains, and the association was replicated in an independent cohort. The earlier analysis of nearly 600 of the donors excluded some 15 rarely observed V segments, including chromosome 9 orphons, because counts were too low. A later analysis found that TCR association rates varied across HLA loci, with DRB1 alleles showing the most associated TCRs and HLA-C alleles the fewest. The study listed approximately 160 TCR beta chains as associated with cytomegalovirus. The presence/absence analyses assumed that sequencing depth was roughly uniform across donors, and that assumption may not be true. Three of the identified cytomegalovirus-associated TCR beta chains were confirmed in vitro to be specific for cytomegalovirus antigens. In an earlier analysis of some 540 of the donors, most TCR beta V segments appeared in productive rearrangements about 87% or about 30% of the time, broadly matching IMGT annotations. According to a later analysis, most CMV-associated TCR beta chains appeared to be HLA-restricted, and the HLA associations seemed to be driven largely by CMV exposure. A cluster of highly shared sequence variants was judged likely to represent a technical artifact of the sequencing pipeline. Because some donors lacked HLA typing at each locus, the association tests relied only on the typed subset. While some public TCRs were present in many individuals, most TCR sequences turned up only very rarely across donors. According to the authors, the approach could potentially be generalized to other disease states and immunological phenotypes. Specific HLA alleles were associated with 16,951 TCR beta sequences at a false discovery rate of 0.05 in a later analysis. A later analysis found that HLA-associated TCR beta chains were more clonally expanded and had lower generation probabilities than equally common non-associated chains. Linkage disequilibrium might explain the correlated functional status among segregating V segments, but an unknown experimental factor could not be ruled out. Some IMGT-functional V segments, including TRBV6-2 and TRBV6-3, could not be told apart with the 87-base-pair reads, so those segments were excluded. Immune exposure information for the cohort was limited to CMV serostatus. Cytomegalovirus status was reported to be diagnosed by the classifier with high specificity and sensitivity in both the original and validation cohorts. In a later genetic analysis, fewer N-insertions in productive TCRs were reported among donors in an Asian-associated ancestry cluster than the roughly 640-donor mean. A further reported finding was that TCR beta sequences accurately predicted the HLA-A and HLA-B alleles for most subjects in the first cohort. When HLA alleles, especially DR and DQ, strongly co-occurred, TCR associations were difficult to assign to individual alleles. Only TCR beta chains were sequenced in this cohort, and the absence of alpha or paired-chain data limited detectable features. A later analysis reported that several top co-occurrence clusters appeared linked to parvovirus B19, influenza, CMV and Epstein-Barr virus.

The protocol used for the library was the immunoSEQ multiplex PCR assay. For the multiplex PCR, a mixture combining 60 forward primers for TCR Vbeta segments and 13 reverse primers for TCR Jbeta segments was used. A multiplex PCR assay on genomic DNA amplified the CDR3 region of rearranged TCR beta genes. The amplified TCR beta libraries were sequenced on the Illumina HiSeq System as 87-base-pair reads. The study's processing was this. In a later analysis, 80 million or so unique TCR beta chains were counted across the 500 to 850 repertoires, and roughly 10 million of these chains were shared by at least two donors. A nearest-neighbor algorithm error-corrected the raw reads and collapsed the reads into unique sequences, merging closely related sequences to remove PCR and sequencing errors. V, D and J gene segments were assigned by aligning CDR3 sequences to IMGT reference sequences. For a sequence to be retained, a match of at least six nucleotides to both a V gene segment and a J gene segment was required. A rearrangement was called productive if the CDR3 had no stop codons and remained in frame with V and J, and every other rearrangement was called non-productive. CDR3 was defined by IMGT convention, running from the second conserved V-encoded cysteine to the conserved J-encoded phenylalanine. In an earlier analysis of more than 550 of the donors, sequences lacking an unambiguous match to a single V gene segment were excluded. In an earlier analysis of approximately 590 of the donors, a V segment was called functional when productive rearrangements were above 56.7%, and segregating when the standard deviation between donors exceeded 5%. A statistical classification framework was built for diagnosing cytomegalovirus status from the catalog of TCR beta chain sequences. V and J gene assignment, in a later analysis, came from comparing TCR nucleotide sequences with IMGT/GENE-DB human TR gene sequences. In a later analysis, CDR3 sequences and most-parsimonious VDJ recombination scenarios were assigned using the TCRdist pipeline. In a later analysis, every TCR beta chain was defined by the combination of its CDR3 amino acid sequence and its V-gene family, and reads without a unique V-gene family were dropped. In a later analysis, 450 to 600 highly shared, low-generation-probability nucleotide sequences were removed to address suspected cross-contamination and a sequencing artifact. In a later analysis, a clonal expansion index was calculated for each public chain from normalized within-repertoire ranks of inferred template counts. In a later analysis, generation probabilities were computed using a VDJ recombination model fitted to out-of-frame rearrangements, and the results were checked against IGoR. A later analysis scored TCR-TCR, TCR-HLA and TCR-CMV co-occurrence with hypergeometric tests, applying a repertoire-size bias correction to TCR pairs. False discovery rates were estimated in a later analysis by permuting HLA or CMV assignments 20 times. In a later analysis, co-occurring TCRs were grouped using DBSCAN, and TCRdist sequence similarity was added for clustering within HLA-allele-positive subsets. For co-occurrence clustering, repertoires with fewer than 30,000 or more than 120,000 public chains were excluded, along with several repertoires with anomalous nucleotide sharing. TCRdb limited this immuneACCESS table to in-frame rearrangements with V and J called. A share of clones is missing; checked studies link under half to unresolved V genes, and the rest is unexplained. V and J calls and clone size are as listed in that table; D and trimming were resolved from the DNA. Present in this sample are under 200,000 clones, about 86% of which were seen just once. Around 0.31% of the sample is taken by the ten largest.

In total, 630 or so healthy bone marrow donors made up the cohort. At the time of sampling, every cohort member was nominally healthy, though immune exposures that went unrecorded were likely present. The donor was CMV seronegative and was included in the group of a few hundred seronegative cohort members. Each donor provided a peripheral blood sample, and peripheral blood mononuclear cells were used for TCR beta sequencing. Genomic DNA extraction from the blood cell samples was performed with the Qiagen DNeasy Blood Extraction Kit. CDR1 is given as MDHEN and CDR2 as SYDVKM, both from the germline V gene. The CDR3, cysteine through phenylalanine, is 13 amino acids long. Only CDR3 DNA is held: 39 bases, read in frame from base 1. The germline ends are 10 bases apart after V is trimmed by 8 bases and J by 3 bases.

Recombination connected TRBV28 to TRBJ2-2; 5 matching bases give a weak D call of TRBD1. This receptor was identified in a woman in her thirties in good health and CMV-seronegative. Sequencing input: PBMCs. The DNA is as follows: TGTGCCAGCCTCCTCAGGGACACCGGGGAGCTGTTTTTT. Translation gives CASLLRDTGELFF.